Listed here is a single T cell receptor (beta chain). Its matching antigen is unknown. The repertoire was sequenced with immunoSEQ multiplex PCR; TCRdb's copy has only in-frame clones and lacks some. The sample consists of roughly 24,000 clones, around 90% of them appearing once. This specimen belongs to a study of T cell responses to AZD1222 COVID-19 vaccine. The study, taken as a whole, reports: An increase in Spike-specific TCR breadth and depth was observed after two AZD1222 doses.

This clonotype originated in an adult who received the AZD1222 COVID-19 vaccine. Sequenced material: peripheral blood, taken 28 days after the second AZD1222 dose.

The CDR3 spells CASSLSGSRASYGYTF. CDR3 coding DNA: TGTGCCAGCAGTCTCTCCGGGTCCCGAGCAAGCTATGGCTACACCTTC. This sequence joins TRBV27 and TRBJ1-2; D gene unclear. CDR1 is MNHEY and CDR2 is SMNVEV in the germline V gene (reference sequence). The CDR3 totals 16 residues. V was cut by 5 bases and J by 4 bases, with 20 bases left in between.